This T cell receptor beta chain appears in the sequencing data of a study of CD8+ T cells in alopecia areata. As for the study in general: Those treated were given oral tofacitinib at 5 to 10 mg twice daily.

The CDR3 length is 14 residues. Between the trimmed V and J ends, which lost 5 bases and 3 bases, there was a span of 14 bases. Germline assignment: CDR1 SGDLS and CDR2 YYNGEE. RNA was isolated and reverse transcribed to cDNA, the sequencing template. TCRdb's copy holds only in-frame clones and misses some; the assay was immunoSEQ multiplex PCR. Altogether fewer than 200,000 clones are present, around three fifths being singletons, with the ten largest covering over 12%. Sorting of PBMCs yielded the CD4+ and CD8+ T cells. The source is a human donor with alopecia areata. The genes are TRBV9 and TRBJ2-5, with TRBD2 as a possible D gene (6 bases). Specimen: CD4+ T cells sorted from blood, collected at week 0. In DNA, the CDR3 is TGTGCCAGCAGTCGGGGGACGGTAAAAGAGACCCAGTACTTC. Translated: CASSRGTVKETQYF.